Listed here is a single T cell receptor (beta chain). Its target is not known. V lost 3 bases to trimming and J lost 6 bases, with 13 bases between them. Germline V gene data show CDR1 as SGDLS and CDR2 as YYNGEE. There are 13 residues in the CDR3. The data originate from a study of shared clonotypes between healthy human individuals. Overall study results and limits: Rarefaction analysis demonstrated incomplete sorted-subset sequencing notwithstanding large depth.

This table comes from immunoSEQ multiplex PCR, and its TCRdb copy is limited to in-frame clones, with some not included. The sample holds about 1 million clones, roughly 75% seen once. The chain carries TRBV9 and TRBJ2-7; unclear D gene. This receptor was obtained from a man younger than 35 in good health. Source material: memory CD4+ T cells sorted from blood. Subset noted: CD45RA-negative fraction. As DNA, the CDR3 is TGTGCCAGCAGCGGCGAATTCTTCTCCGAGCAGTACTTC. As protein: CASSGEFFSEQYF.